This T cell receptor (beta chain) was documented in a study of blood T cells in healthy people across ages. At least 6.5 million PBMCs were isolated per sample. Study results and caveats: Unknown CMV status may confound age-related changes in expanded clones.

The V gene's germline CDR1 is KGHSH and CDR2 LQKENI. The V and J ends lost 2 bases and 4 bases, in that order; junction bases with no gene match: 13. The length of the CDR3 is 17 residues. The second PCR ran roughly 6 to 11 cycles with a sample-barcoded 5' primer and J-beta primers. TCRdb redid the calling of the 5' RACE reads with MiXCR, one entry per CDR3 protein. This table has about 800,000 distinct CDR3 sequences, 20% to 25% appearing once. Concerning this clonotype itself: Its antigen is not known.

The same data also contributed to another study, on T cells of mothers and their children. Per that paper: The sample comes from fewer than 10 healthy Caucasian donors: mothers and children. Mothers yielded over 8 million CDR3 reads, children some 3 million each.

The chain has TRBV18 and TRBJ2-5; 7 bases are shared with TRBD1. The receptor was isolated from a boy aged 5 to 17 in good health. Source material: blood. Here the CDR3 reads CASSPARDSFFPETQYF. CDR3 sequence (DNA): TGTGCCAGCTCACCAGCGAGGGACAGCTTTTTTCCAGAGACCCAGTACTTC.